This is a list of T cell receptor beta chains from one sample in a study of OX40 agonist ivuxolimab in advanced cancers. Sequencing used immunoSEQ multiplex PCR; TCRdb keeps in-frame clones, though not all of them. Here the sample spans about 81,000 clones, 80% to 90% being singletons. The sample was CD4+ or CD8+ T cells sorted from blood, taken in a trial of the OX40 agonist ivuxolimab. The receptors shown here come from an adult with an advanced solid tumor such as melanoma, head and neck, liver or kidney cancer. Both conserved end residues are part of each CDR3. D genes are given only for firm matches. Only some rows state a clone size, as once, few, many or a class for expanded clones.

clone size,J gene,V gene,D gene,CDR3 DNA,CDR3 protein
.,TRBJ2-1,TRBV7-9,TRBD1,TGTGCCAGCACCCTCCTCGGGGGGACAGGGATCCACAATGAGCAGTTCTTC,CASTLLGGTGIHNEQFF
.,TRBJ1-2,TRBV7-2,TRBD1,TGTGCCAGCAGCCAGGGACAGGGTGATGGCTACACCTTC,CASSQGQGDGYTF
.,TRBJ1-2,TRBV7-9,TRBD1,TGTGCCAGCAGCCTGGGACAGGGGAAACCCTATGGCTACACCTTC,CASSLGQGKPYGYTF
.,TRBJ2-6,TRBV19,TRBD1,TGTGCCAGTAGTAGTGGGACAGGTCCCTCTGGGGCCAACGTCCTGACTTTC,CASSSGTGPSGANVLTF
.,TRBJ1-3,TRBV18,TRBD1,TGTGCCAGCTCACCGGGACAGGCACCATCCTCTGGAAACACCATATATTTT,CASSPGQAPSSGNTIYF
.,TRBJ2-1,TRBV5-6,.,TGTGCCAGCAGCCGAGGCAGTTACAATGAGCAGTTCTTC,CASSRGSYNEQFF
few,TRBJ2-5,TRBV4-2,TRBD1,TGTGCCAGCAGCCCACTTTCCGTTAGGGGGCAAGGGGAGACCCAGTACTTC,CASSPLSVRGQGETQYF
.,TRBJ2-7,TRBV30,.,TGTGCCTGGAGTGCGACTTTCTCCTACGAGCAGTACTTC,CAWSATFSYEQYF
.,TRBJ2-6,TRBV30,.,TGTGCCTGGAGTTACAGCTCTGGGGCCAACGTCCTGACTTTC,CAWSYSSGANVLTF
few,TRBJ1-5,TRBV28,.,TGTGCCAGCAGTTTATACGGGGAGGAGGGTAGCAATCAGCCCCAGCATTTT,CASSLYGEEGSNQPQHF
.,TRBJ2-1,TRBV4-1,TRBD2,TGCGCCAGCGACCTCACGGGACTAGCGGGATCTGAGCAGTTCTTC,CASDLTGLAGSEQFF
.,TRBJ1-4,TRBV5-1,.,TGCGCCAGCAGCTTCGGGTTTGGGAATGAAAAACTGTTTTTT,CASSFGFGNEKLFF
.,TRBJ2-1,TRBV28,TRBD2,TGTGCCAGCACTAGCGGGGGGCGAAAGAGCTCCTACAATGAGCAGTTCTTC,CASTSGGRKSSYNEQFF
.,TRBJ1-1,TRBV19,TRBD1,TGTGCCAGTAGTTACCGGACAGGGCGGAACACTGAAGCTTTCTTT,CASSYRTGRNTEAFF
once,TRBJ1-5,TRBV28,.,TGTGCCAGCAGTTTATCAGATTTGAGGGCAAATCAGCCCCAGCATTTT,CASSLSDLRANQPQHF
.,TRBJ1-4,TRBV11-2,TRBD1,TGTGCCAGCAGCTTACGCGGAGCAGGGGGTGGTAATGAAAAACTGTTTTTT,CASSLRGAGGGNEKLFF
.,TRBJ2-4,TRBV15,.,TGTGCCACCAGCAGTCACGGGGCAGCAGATAAAAACATTCAGTACTTC,CATSSHGAADKNIQYF
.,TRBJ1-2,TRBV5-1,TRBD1,TGCGCCAGCAGCGGAGGGGACAGGGCGGTTAGTGGCTACACCTTC,CASSGGDRAVSGYTF
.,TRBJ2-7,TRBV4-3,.,TGCGCCAGCAGCCAAGATAGGAGCGACACCTACGAGCAGTACTTC,CASSQDRSDTYEQYF
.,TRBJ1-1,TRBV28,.,TGTGCCAGCCGTTGGACAGCAATGAACACTGAAGCTTTCTTT,CASRWTAMNTEAFF
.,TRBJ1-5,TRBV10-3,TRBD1,TGTGCCATCAGTGAGGGGGGACAGGGTCAGCCCCAGCATTTT,CAISEGGQGQPQHF
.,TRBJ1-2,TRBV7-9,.,TGTGCCAGCAGCTTAGCGGATTCAGATGGCTACACCTTC,CASSLADSDGYTF
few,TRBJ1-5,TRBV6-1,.,TGTGCCAGTACAGGGTTGAGACAGCCCCAGCATTTT,CASTGLRQPQHF
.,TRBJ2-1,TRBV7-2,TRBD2,TGTGCCAGCAGCTGGGCGGGGGAAAACAATGAGCAGTTCTTC,CASSWAGENNEQFF
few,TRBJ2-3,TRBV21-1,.,TGTGCCAGCAGCACGCCCCGGGCCGTTCCTAGCACAGATACGCAGTATTTT,CASSTPRAVPSTDTQYF
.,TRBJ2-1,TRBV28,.,TGTGCCAGCAGTTTACAAAACAATGAGCAGTTCTTC,CASSLQNNEQFF
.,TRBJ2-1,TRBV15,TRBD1,TGTGCCACCAGCAGATATCCCGAGACAGGGGCGGAAATCTACAATGAGCAGTTCTTC,CATSRYPETGAEIYNEQFF
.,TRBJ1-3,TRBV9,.,TGTGCCGGTTCACGGGACTCTGGAAACACCATATATTTT,CAGSRDSGNTIYF
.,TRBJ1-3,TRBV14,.,TGTGCCAGCAGTCGAGCGCCCTCTGGAAACACCATATATTTT,CASSRAPSGNTIYF
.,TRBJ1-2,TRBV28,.,TGTGCCAGCAGTGGCTTAGGGAACCCCGCTAACTATGGCTACACCTTC,CASSGLGNPANYGYTF
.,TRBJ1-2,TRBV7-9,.,TGTGCCAGCAGCTTAGATTTGGCCATCCACTACTATGGCTACACCTTC,CASSLDLAIHYYGYTF
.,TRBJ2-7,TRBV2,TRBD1,TGTGCCAGCAGTGGACAGGGGAGGCACGAGCAGTACTTC,CASSGQGRHEQYF
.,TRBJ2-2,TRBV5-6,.,TGTGCCAGCAGCTTGTGGCGAACCGGGGAGCTGTTTTTT,CASSLWRTGELFF
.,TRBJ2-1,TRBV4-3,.,TGCGCCAGCAGCCAAGACCGCGGGACACCAGCCTACAATGAGCAGTTCTTC,CASSQDRGTPAYNEQFF
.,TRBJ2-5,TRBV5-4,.,TGTGCCAGCAGCTTAGAAGGGCCTCGAGAGACCCAGTACTTC,CASSLEGPRETQYF
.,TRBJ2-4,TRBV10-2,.,TGCGCCAGCAGCGAACGGGGGGCCGGCAAAAACATTCAGTACTTC,CASSERGAGKNIQYF
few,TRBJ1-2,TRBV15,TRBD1,TGTGCCACCAGCAGAGTGCAGGGGGCTCACTATGGCTACACCTTC,CATSRVQGAHYGYTF
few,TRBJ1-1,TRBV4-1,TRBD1,TGCGCCAGCAGCCAAGGCTTACTCCGGGACAGGGGGACTTGGGGAGCTTTCTTT,CASSQGLLRDRGTWGAFF
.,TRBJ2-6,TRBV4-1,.,TGCGCCAGCAGCCAAGAAAAGGGTGACCAGGTGTGGGGGGCCAACGTCCTGACTTTC,CASSQEKGDQVWGANVLTF
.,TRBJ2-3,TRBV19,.,TGTGCCTCCTCCCGGTGGGATACGCAGTATTTT,CASSRWDTQYF
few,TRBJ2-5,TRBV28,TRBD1,TGTGCCAGCAGGGAACAGGGGGGCCAAGAGACCCAGTACTTC,CASREQGGQETQYF